These 10 T cell receptor beta chains came from one sample sequenced in a study of cytomegalovirus exposure and HLA in healthy donors. Use of 60 Vbeta and 13 Jbeta primers characterized the PCR. Assay used: immunoSEQ multiplex PCR; TCRdb lists only in-frame clones, some missing. The table includes approximately 150,000 clones, around three quarters detected once. Sequencing input: PBMCs. The source is a man in his forties in good health and CMV-seronegative.

V usage is TRBV19 and J usage is TRBJ2-2, with D maybe TRBD2 (6 bases). Germline loops: CDR1 LNHDA, CDR2 SQIVND (reference sequence). The ends were cut back, 6 bases at V and 8 bases at J, with 10 bases in the middle. The length of the CDR3 is 12 residues. For the CDR3, the DNA is TGTGCCAGTAGCGATGCGGGAGGGGAGCTGTTTTTT. This gives the protein CASSDAGGELFF.

V usage is TRBV19 and J usage is TRBJ1-4, with 7 bases lining up with TRBD1. Looked up from germline, CDR1 is LNHDA and CDR2 is SQIVND (reference sequence). Losses at the gene ends were 5 bases for V and 6 bases for J; bases not matched to a gene: 9. CDR3 size: 15 residues. This CDR3 reads CASSPGDSVYEKLFF. The CDR3 DNA follows: TGTGCCAGTAGTCCCGGGGACAGCGTTTATGAAAAACTGTTTTTT.

The chain's CDR3 is CASSQAGQLNYGYTF. In nucleotides, the CDR3 is TGTGCCAGCAGCCAAGCGGGACAGCTCAACTATGGCTACACCTTC. V is TRBV4-2 and J is TRBJ1-2, with 7 positions matching TRBD1. The CDR3 totals 15 residues. Germline V CDR1 and CDR2: LGHNA, YNFKEQ. Trimming took 1 base from V and 2 from J; bases not matched to a gene: 4.

This clone occurred a few times. The V gene is TRBV6-4, the J gene TRBJ2-2, with TRBD2 identical over 11 bases. Germline V gives CDR1 MRHNA, CDR2 SNTAGT. The CDR3 length is 15 residues. The trim removed 7 bases at V and 4 bases at J, leaving 5 bases unmatched. The CDR3 is CASTPTSGSTGELFF. DNA of the CDR3: TGTGCCAGCACCCCTACTAGCGGGAGCACCGGGGAGCTGTTTTTT.

This CDR3 is CASSRLAENNEQFF. CDR3 DNA sequence: TGTGCCAGCAGTAGACTAGCGGAAAACAATGAGCAGTTCTTC. This chain uses TRBV28 with TRBJ2-1; 9 nucleotides line up with TRBD2. The germline V gene encodes CDR1 MDHEN and CDR2 SYDVKM. This CDR3 is 14 amino acids long. Unmatched junction bases numbered 4, after V lost 5 bases and J lost 5 bases. Looking up the rest from reference TRBV28 and TRBJ2-1 gives the full variable domain: DVKVTQSSRYLVKRTGEKVFLECVQDMDHENMFWYRQDPGLGLRLIYFSYDVKMKEKGDIPEGYSVSREKKERFSLILESASTNQTSMYLCASSRLAENNEQFFGPGTRLTVL.

This chain joins TRBV19 and TRBJ1-2, with 9 bases identical to TRBD1. After removal of 4 bases from V and 2 bases from J, the junction contained 5 bases not matched to a gene. CDR3 size: 15 residues. CDR1 and CDR2 (germline): LNHDA, SQIVND (reference sequence). For the CDR3, the DNA is TGTGCCAGTAGTAGGGGAGGACAGGGGAACTATGGCTACACCTTC. Its protein is CASSRGGQGNYGYTF.

The chain employs TRBV9 and TRBJ2-1; the match to TRBD2 covers 9 bases. The germline V gene encodes CDR1 SGDLS and CDR2 YYNGEE. This CDR3 is 16 amino acids long. The trim removed 1 base at V and 8 bases at J, leaving 10 bases unmatched. For the CDR3, the DNA is TGTGCCAGCAGCGTAAAGGTTAGCGGGAGTTTCGATGAGCAGTTCTTC. Protein: CASSVKVSGSFDEQFF.

V usage is TRBV5-1 and J usage is TRBJ1-1; D remains unclear. Trimming removed 6 bases at V and 0 bases at J, with 15 bases between. The CDR3 has 15 amino acids. Looked up from germline, CDR1 is SGHRS and CDR2 is YFSETQ. The CDR3 spells CASTPAGGLNTEAFF. CDR3 in DNA: TGCGCCAGCACACCGGCAGGAGGCTTGAACACTGAAGCTTTCTTT.

V and J are TRBV7-9 and TRBJ2-3, with 7 bases lining up with TRBD2. The V gene end was trimmed by 1 base and the J gene end by 6 bases; junction bases not matched to a gene: 7. Per the germline V gene, CDR1 is SEHNR and CDR2 is FQNEAQ (reference sequence). This CDR3 has 15 amino acids. The CDR3 protein is CASSLVAGAHDTQYF. CDR3 nucleotides: TGTGCCAGCAGCTTAGTGGCGGGAGCACACGATACGCAGTATTTT.

The genes are TRBV4-1 and TRBJ2-5, with TRBD2 identical over 12 bases. The J call could be wrong; TRBJ2-7 is a better fit for the DNA end. From germline, CDR1 is MGHRA and CDR2 YSYEKL. CDR3 size: 16 residues. In DNA, the CDR3 is TGCGCCAGCAGCCGTTCCCGACTAGCGGGAGCATACGAGCAGTACTTC. Translated: CASSRSRLAGAYEQYF.